This entry features one T cell receptor beta chain sequence. Its specificity is not known. These data belong to a study of regulatory T cells in long-lasting Graves disease. With iRepertoire HTBI primers and Arm-PCR of CDR3 regions, TCR beta libraries were built. MiXCR was run by TCRdb on the multiplex PCR reads, yielding one entry per CDR3 protein. The profile covers around 450,000 distinct CDR3 sequences, with around 15% appearing a single time and 10% to 15% taken by the ten largest. This CDR3 contains 14 residues. Germline-derived CDR1 and CDR2 are SQVTM and ANQGSEA. The ends were cut back, 7 bases at V and 4 bases at J, with 19 bases in the middle. The time point denotes: newly diagnosed GD, antithyroid drugs for less than 3 months. Researchers made the TCR library from RNA that was extracted from PBMCs. Findings of the study overall: Analysis covered peripheral blood alone, not thyroid tissue.

These data also featured in a second study, about T cells in Graves' hyperthyroidism and ophthalmopathy. That report notes: TCR CDR3 regions were first amplified by RT-PCR with HTBI primers.

This chain uses TRBV29-1 with TRBJ1-1, with D possibly matching TRBD1 (5 bases). This TCR was sampled from a man aged 35-49 years with Graves disease. This specimen consisted of peripheral blood mononuclear cells (PBMCs), obtained at new diagnosis, from a patient treated with antithyroid drugs. CDR3 in amino acids: CSAVEAGRGTEAFF. As DNA, the CDR3 is TGCAGCGCCGTCGAGGCAGGGAGAGGCACTGAAGCTTTCTTT.